The 16 T cell receptor beta chains presented below share a single source sample, sequenced in a study of shared clonotypes between healthy human individuals (TCRdb year 2020). The library was generated by the immunoSEQ multiplex PCR assay. The table comes from immuneACCESS by way of TCRdb, which keeps in-frame sequences with V and J called. Part of the clones is missing from these tables; in studies checked, under half for an unresolved V gene and the rest for unknown reasons. The sample table shows millions of clones, and roughly 95% are seen once. The ten most abundant clones make up about 0.13% of the sample. Material: naive CD4+ T cells sorted from blood. The cell subset or site label for this specimen denotes: CD45RA+ positively selected. These TCRs come from a man aged 18 to 29 in good health.

The DNA of the CDR3 is TGTGCCAGCAGTTTACCGGGGGGAACAGATACGCAGTATTTT. It codes for CASSLPGGTDTQYF. The V gene is TRBV25-1, the J gene TRBJ2-3; 7 bases match TRBD2. V dropped 5 bases and J dropped 3; count of bases not matched to a gene: 5. Germline V gene sequence: CDR1 MGHDK, CDR2 SYGVNS. The CDR3 has 14 residues.

A note on this clone: This same CDR3 is encoded by further DNA sequences in the sample. The V and J genes are TRBV19 and TRBJ2-7; 8 bases are shared with TRBD1. CDR1 and CDR2 from the germline V gene are LNHDA and SQIVND (reference sequence). Losses at the gene ends were 5 bases for V and 3 bases for J; bases not matched to a gene: 3. This CDR3 spans 13 amino acids. This CDR3 reads CASSLGQGYEQYF. The CDR3 bases are TGTGCCAGTAGTCTAGGACAGGGCTACGAGCAGTACTTC.

The chain recombines TRBV11-2 with TRBJ2-1, with no clear D. Germline CDR1 is SGHAT and CDR2 is FQNNGV. This CDR3 comprises 12 residues. V was pared by 4 bases and J by 10 bases, with 11 bases between. The DNA of the CDR3 is TGTGCCAGCAGCTCTCAGCATTTGGAGCAGTTCTTC. Amino acid sequence: CASSSQHLEQFF.

V gene TRBV29-1 combines with J gene TRBJ2-7; TRBD2 matches at 11 bases. Germline assignment: CDR1 SQVTM and CDR2 ANQGSEA. J lost 4 bases, V lost 7 bases, and 15 bases had no gene match. This CDR3 comprises 16 residues. The CDR3 DNA is TGCAGCGCGAACCGACGGGGGACTAGCGGACCGTACGAGCAGTACTTC. Amino acid sequence: CSANRRGTSGPYEQYF.

This clone has only one observation. The V gene is TRBV7-8, the J gene TRBJ2-5; D not resolved. Germline CDR1 SGHVS, CDR2 FQNEAQ. V lost 3 bases to trimming and J lost 5 bases, with 10 bases between them. CDR3 size: 13 residues. The CDR3 DNA follows: TGTGCCAGCAGCTTGCGTACTATCGAGACCCAGTACTTC. It translates to CASSLRTIETQYF.

This sequence joins TRBV11-2 and TRBJ2-5; 8 bases align to TRBD1. The CDR3 consists of 15 residues. J was trimmed by 4 bases and V by 5 bases; bases with no gene match: 9. CDR1 is SGHAT, CDR2 FQNNGV, per germline. CDR3 loop: CASSTRTGTRETQYF. For the CDR3, the DNA is TGTGCCAGCAGCACCCGGACAGGGACGCGAGAGACCCAGTACTTC.

The gene calls are TRBV4-1 and TRBJ2-5; tentative D call: TRBD1 (6 bases). V lost 3 bases and J lost 5, with 16 bases in between. Per the germline V gene, CDR1 is MGHRA and CDR2 is YSYEKL. The CDR3 contains 15 residues. In DNA form, the CDR3 reads TGCGCCAGCAGCCACCCAGGGGCCGGCGGGGAGACCCAGTACTTC. This gives the protein CASSHPGAGGETQYF.

As regards this clone: Other nucleotide sequences from this sample produce the same CDR3. V usage is TRBV19 and J usage is TRBJ2-7; D unclear. This CDR3 has 13 amino acids. CDR1 is LNHDA, CDR2 SQIVND, per germline (reference sequence). V lost 1 base to trimming and J lost 1 base, with 5 bases between them. In DNA, the CDR3 is TGTGCCAGTAGTATAGGCGCATCCTACGAGCAGTACTTC. Amino acid sequence: CASSIGASYEQYF.

The chain combines TRBV6-5 with TRBJ2-5; no definite D call. This CDR3 comprises 10 residues. Germline CDR1 and CDR2: MNHEY and SVGAGI. Trimming left V 8 bases short and J 4 bases short, with 5 bases between. DNA for the CDR3: TGTGCCAGCCAGGCAGAGACCCAGTACTTC. Residues: CASQAETQYF.

The chain carries TRBV28 and TRBJ1-5, with 7 bases matching TRBD1. CDR3 length equals 14 residues. Germline V gene sequence: CDR1 MDHEN, CDR2 SYDVKM. Losses at the gene ends were 7 bases for V and 1 base for J; bases not matched to a gene: 4. The CDR3 region has the DNA TGTGCCAGCACCGTGACAGGGAGCAATCAGCCCCAGCATTTT. It codes for CASTVTGSNQPQHF.

In regard to this clone: This sample includes further DNA sequences coding for the same CDR3. The chain links TRBV11-2 to TRBJ2-5; 8 bases align to TRBD2. Looked up from germline, CDR1 is SGHAT and CDR2 is FQNNGV. The trim removed 0 bases at V and 4 bases at J, leaving 4 bases unmatched. The CDR3 spans 15 residues. The CDR3 loop is CASSLDRGGGETQYF. In nucleotides, the CDR3 is TGTGCCAGCAGCTTAGATCGGGGGGGCGGAGAGACCCAGTACTTC.

The chain recombines TRBV29-1 with TRBJ1-1; weak D call: TRBD1 (6 bases). V lost 6 bases and J 5 bases, leaving 10 bases between the germline ends. CDR1 and CDR2 from the germline V gene are SQVTM and ANQGSEA. The CDR3 is 11 residues long. In DNA, the CDR3 is TGCAGCGTGATCAGGGGTACTGAAGCTTTCTTT. Translated, it gives CSVIRGTEAFF.

This clone appeared a few times. The chain combines TRBV6-6 with TRBJ2-5; 7 nucleotides align to TRBD1. The J call may not be correct, given that the DNA end is closer to TRBJ2-7. The CDR3 contains 16 residues. The germline V gene has CDR1 MNHNY and CDR2 SVGAGI (reference sequence). CDR3 sequence (DNA): TGTGCCAGCAGATCCCGCGGAGACAGGGAAATTTACGAGCAGTACTTC. It specifies CASRSRGDREIYEQYF.

This chain connects TRBV7-2 to TRBJ2-5, with D tentatively TRBD2 (6 bases). This CDR3 has 15 amino acids. Between the trimmed V and J ends, which lost 4 bases and 5 bases, there was a span of 17 bases. Germline V gives CDR1 SGHTA, CDR2 FQGNSA. CDR3 protein: CASSSVRGLGETQYF. Here the CDR3 DNA reads TGTGCCAGCAGCTCGGTGCGGGGTCTAGGGGAGACCCAGTACTTC.

This clone has only one observation. This chain uses TRBV14 with TRBJ1-4; possibly TRBD1 for D (6 bases). The CDR3 spans 17 residues. The V end lost 4 bases, the J end lost 8 bases, and 23 bases lay between the germline ends. Germline V gene lookup returns CDR1 SGHDN and CDR2 FVKESK. CDR3 loop: CASSPRTDTGEEEKLFF. CDR3 bases: TGTGCCAGCAGCCCTAGGACAGACACAGGTGAGGAGGAAAAACTGTTTTTT.

This clone was detected only once. This chain uses TRBV9 with TRBJ2-1; TRBD2 agrees at 12 bases. This CDR3 is built from 15 residues. The germline gives CDR1 SGDLS, CDR2 YYNGEE. After removal of 0 bases from V and 7 bases from J, the junction contained 2 bases not matched to a gene. The chain's CDR3 is CASSVGTSGTNEQFF. CDR3 nucleotide sequence: TGTGCCAGCAGCGTAGGGACTAGCGGGACTAATGAGCAGTTCTTC.